Detailed here is one T cell receptor beta chain. Its antigen is currently unknown. This record comes from a study of T-cell memory formation after mild COVID-19. Points from the study as a whole: Pre-infection memory showed some responding clones, and this suggested that cross-reactive memory joined. Of the contracting clones, CD4+ ones lay mainly in CM and EM, and CD8+ ones in EMRA.

Using its own MiXCR run on the 5' RACE reads, TCRdb lists one record per CDR3 protein. The sample has about 130,000 distinct CDR3 sequences; about 17% are singletons. With 6 bases removed from V and 7 bases from J, the gap between germline ends came to 5 bases. The CDR3 sequence is 10 residues long. The TCR sequence derives from an adult woman who had mild COVID-19 (a few samples of this study predate the infection). Cell type and time point are not known. The sample taken for sequencing was PBMCs or a T cell subset sorted from them (not recorded which). This chain links TRBV12-3 or TRBV12-4 with TRBJ2-3; D is unclear. This CDR3 reads CASSQNTQYF. The CDR3 DNA reads TGTGCCAGCAGCCAAAATACGCAGTATTTT.